This T cell receptor beta chain derives from a study of cytomegalovirus exposure and HLA in healthy donors. Of note for this clone: As yet, its antigen is unknown.

Points from the study as a whole: One variant, a missense change in DCLRE1C, was linked in a later analysis to TCR beta V- and J-gene trimming. A few chains linked to CMV were shown in vitro to be specific for CMV antigens.

Each of the donors was a healthy bone marrow donor. The PCR contained 60 Vbeta and 13 Jbeta primers. Measured with immunoSEQ multiplex PCR; TCRdb has only the in-frame clones, and not every one. The data contain fewer than 140,000 clones, about four fifths of them seen just once; the ten biggest clones take up 5% to 7%. The sample taken for sequencing was PBMCs. The TCR sequence derives from a woman in her forties or fifties in good health and CMV-seropositive.

CDR3 DNA sequence: TGTGCCAGCAGTTTATGGGACTTTCTGGCCGGGACAGCTAACACTGAAGCTTTCTTT. Translating gives CASSLWDFLAGTANTEAFF. The chain combines TRBV28 with TRBJ1-1; 7 bases agree with TRBD1. J lost 2 bases, V lost 0 bases, and 15 bases had no gene match. From germline, CDR1 is MDHEN and CDR2 SYDVKM. This CDR3 has 19 amino acids.